A single sample is the source of the 8 T cell receptor beta chains below, sequenced in a study of human thymus T cells. Thymic material originated from resections removed in the course of corrective heart surgery. Here immunoSEQ multiplex PCR was the method, and the copy in TCRdb shows in-frame clones only, minus some. The table has tens of thousands of clones, just over 95% seen once. Source material: thymus tissue. The receptors come from a boy younger than two with a congenital heart defect but otherwise immunologically healthy.

The chain employs TRBV11-2 and TRBJ2-7; D unclear. Looked up from germline, CDR1 is SGHAT and CDR2 is FQNNGV. The V gene lost 0 bases and the J gene lost 0 bases, with 15 bases spanning the gap. This CDR3 is built from 17 residues. CDR3 sequence (DNA): TGTGCCAGCAGCTTAGATCGCCTGATTATGAGCTCCTACGAGCAGTACTTC. Residues: CASSLDRLIMSSYEQYF.

The chain is built from TRBV2 and TRBJ2-3, with 8 nucleotides matching TRBD1. The germline gives CDR1 SNHLY, CDR2 FYNNEI. The CDR3 extends over 15 amino acids. J lost 4 bases, V lost 6 bases, and 9 bases had no gene match. The CDR3 here is CASRGQGFLADTQYF. The DNA for the CDR3 is TGTGCCAGCAGAGGACAGGGATTCTTGGCAGATACGCAGTATTTT.

This chain connects TRBV5-8 to TRBJ1-2; no definite D call. Trimming took 2 bases from V and 4 from J, leaving 9 bases between them. The CDR3 extends over 13 amino acids. Germline assignment: CDR1 SGHTS and CDR2 YDEGEE. In DNA, the CDR3 is TGTGCCAGCAGCTTCGGCCGCGGCTATGGCTACACCTTC. This codes for CASSFGRGYGYTF.

The genes are TRBV9 and TRBJ2-1; 10 nucleotides align to TRBD2. V dropped 0 bases and J dropped 6; count of bases not matched to a gene: 9. Germline V CDR1 and CDR2: SGDLS, YYNGEE. CDR3 size: 17 residues. Written as DNA, the CDR3 is TGTGCCAGCAGCGTAGGGGCTAGCGGGAGAGGAGGCAATGAGCAGTTCTTC. Translation: CASSVGASGRGGNEQFF.

The chain uses TRBV5-4 and TRBJ2-6; 10 bases fit TRBD2. The germline V gene encodes CDR1 SGHNT and CDR2 YYREEE (reference sequence). V lost 0 bases and J lost 0; bases outside the gene matches: 6. The CDR3 length is 19 residues. CDR3 nucleotide sequence: TGTGCCAGCAGCTTGGTCGGACTAGCGGATACCTCTGGGGCCAACGTCCTGACTTTC. Amino acids: CASSLVGLADTSGANVLTF.

The V gene is TRBV30, the J gene TRBJ2-3; D unresolved. CDR3 size: 15 residues. V was pared by 2 bases and J by 0 bases, with 12 bases between. The germline V gene has CDR1 GTSNPN and CDR2 SVGIG (reference sequence). The CDR3 reads CAWSWTFTSTDTQYF. For the CDR3, the DNA is TGTGCCTGGAGTTGGACCTTTACTAGCACAGATACGCAGTATTTT.

V gene TRBV7-2 combines with J gene TRBJ1-1; a weak D match, TRBD1 (5 bases). The CDR3 is made up of 17 amino acids. Trimming cost V 4 bases and J 1 base, with 19 bases left between them. Germline CDR1 is SGHTA and CDR2 is FQGNSA. The CDR3 DNA follows: TGTGCCAGCAGCTCGCAACCCCGCCGGACAAAGAACACTGAAGCTTTCTTT. Its translation is CASSSQPRRTKNTEAFF.

This sequence joins TRBV28 and TRBJ1-3; D remains ambiguous. This CDR3 comprises 17 residues. CDR1 is MDHEN and CDR2 is SYDVKM in the germline V gene. Deletions cut 2 bases from V and 4 bases from J, with 18 bases between. CDR3 sequence reads: CASSLNVIGVFGNTIYF. The CDR3, as DNA: TGTGCCAGCAGTTTAAATGTTATAGGTGTATTCGGAAACACCATATATTTT.